This T cell receptor (beta chain) was observed in a study of chronic HIV infection and antiretroviral therapy. TCRdb reanalysed the 5' RACE reads using MiXCR and keeps one entry per CDR3 protein. The sample records roughly 48,000 distinct CDR3 sequences, under 20% being singletons. CDR1 is SQVTM, CDR2 ANQGSEA, per germline. With 2 bases removed from V and 4 bases from J, the gap between germline ends came to 15 bases. The CDR3 covers 14 residues. Material: peripheral blood. The rearrangement joins TRBV29-1 to TRBJ2-7; no clear D. This receptor was obtained from an adult who had HIV and had not received antiretroviral therapy, or was an uninfected healthy control (not recorded which). The CDR3 loop is CSVESGPEGYEQYF. CDR3 bases: TGCAGCGTTGAATCTGGGCCTGAAGGATACGAGCAGTACTTC.